This entry features one T cell receptor (beta chain) sequence. Its antigen is not identified. Each donor's status was that of a healthy bone marrow donor. V shed 2 bases, J shed 4 bases, and the junction held 6 bases outside the gene matches. CDR1 and CDR2 from the germline V gene are SGHRS and YFSETQ. The CDR3 totals 17 residues. The sample is drawn from a study of cytomegalovirus exposure and HLA in healthy donors. Points from the study as a whole: Segments of the TCR beta V type were, in most cases, productive about 87% or about 30% of the time in an earlier analysis. What was likely a sequencing artifact was a cluster of highly shared sequence variants.

PCR amplification relied on 60 Vbeta primers (plus 13 Jbeta primers). Repertoires were generated with immunoSEQ multiplex PCR, while TCRdb's copy carries only in-frame clones and drops some. The data contain some 170,000 clones, around 83% of them singletons. The TCR was taken from a man in his forties or fifties in good health and CMV-seropositive. Sequencing used PBMCs. The chain is built from TRBV5-1 and TRBJ2-3; 14 positions match TRBD2. The CDR3 spells CASSFWVTSGGADTQYF. The CDR3 region has the DNA TGCGCCAGCAGCTTTTGGGTGACTAGCGGGGGGGCAGATACGCAGTATTTT.